The rows below give T cell receptor beta chains drawn from one sample of a study of cytomegalovirus exposure and HLA in healthy donors. The table came from immunoSEQ multiplex PCR; TCRdb's copy has only in-frame clones and leaves some out. The sample has 210,000 or so clones; over 65% are singletons. Sequencing was done on a sample of PBMCs. These receptors came from a man in his forties in good health and CMV-seronegative. CDR3s include the opening cysteine and the closing phenylalanine or tryptophan. A D gene is named only where the DNA matches it firmly. Size tells how often a clone was seen (once, few, many) or the class of an expanded clone, and some rows leave it out.

d_gene: -
len: 12
v_gene: TRBV10-2
j_gene: TRBJ1-5
abundance: -
CDR3nt: TGCGCCAGCAGCCCTCTAGGGGAGCCCCAGCATTTT
CDR3aa: CASSPLGEPQHF

d_gene: TRBD2
len: 16
v_gene: TRBV19
j_gene: TRBJ2-3
abundance: -
CDR3nt: TGTGCCAGTAGTTCCTTAGCGGGAGGGGTCACAGATACGCAGTATTTT
CDR3aa: CASSSLAGGVTDTQYF

d_gene: -
len: 15
v_gene: TRBV7-8
j_gene: TRBJ2-5
abundance: once
CDR3nt: TGTGCCAGCAGCCCCCTGCACTTGGTACAAGAGACCCAGTACTTC
CDR3aa: CASSPLHLVQETQYF

d_gene: TRBD2
len: 17
v_gene: TRBV18
j_gene: TRBJ2-2
abundance: -
CDR3nt: TGTGCCAGCTCACTAGAAGCCGGACTAGCGGGAACCGGGGAGCTGTTTTTT
CDR3aa: CASSLEAGLAGTGELFF

d_gene: TRBD1
len: 14
v_gene: TRBV30
j_gene: TRBJ2-3
abundance: -
CDR3nt: TGTGCCTGGGGGACAGGGGGGAGCACAGATACGCAGTATTTT
CDR3aa: CAWGTGGSTDTQYF

d_gene: TRBD2
len: 15
v_gene: TRBV4-1
j_gene: TRBJ2-5
abundance: -
CDR3nt: TGCGCCAGCAGCCAAGCGGAGACTAGCGGGGAGACCCAGTACTTC
CDR3aa: CASSQAETSGETQYF

d_gene: TRBD2
len: 18
v_gene: TRBV7-7
j_gene: TRBJ2-5
abundance: -
CDR3nt: TGTGCCAGCAGCTTAGCTAGGCGACTAGCGGAGATGGGGGAGACCCAGTACTTC
CDR3aa: CASSLARRLAEMGETQYF

d_gene: -
len: 15
v_gene: TRBV4-3
j_gene: TRBJ1-6
abundance: -
CDR3nt: TGCGCCAGCAGCCAAGGCAGGGCCGGGAATTCACCCCTCCACTTT
CDR3aa: CASSQGRAGNSPLHF

d_gene: -
len: 16
v_gene: TRBV7-8
j_gene: TRBJ2-2
abundance: -
CDR3nt: TGTGCCAGCAGCTTAGCGCGGGCAGGGAACACCGGGGAGCTGTTTTTT
CDR3aa: CASSLARAGNTGELFF

d_gene: -
len: 14
v_gene: TRBV7-8
j_gene: TRBJ1-1
abundance: -
CDR3nt: TGTGCCAGCGGACCCGGACAGATGAACACTGAAGCTTTCTTT
CDR3aa: CASGPGQMNTEAFF

d_gene: -
len: 15
v_gene: TRBV4-1
j_gene: TRBJ2-1
abundance: -
CDR3nt: TGCGCCAGCAGCCAAGAAGGGGTAGGGATAAATGAGCAGTTCTTC
CDR3aa: CASSQEGVGINEQFF

d_gene: TRBD2
len: 17
v_gene: TRBV15
j_gene: TRBJ2-5
abundance: -
CDR3nt: TGTGCCACCAGCAGAGAAGGGACTAGCGGGAGAGAAGAGACCCAGTACTTC
CDR3aa: CATSREGTSGREETQYF

d_gene: TRBD1
len: 15
v_gene: TRBV19
j_gene: TRBJ2-2
abundance: -
CDR3nt: TGTGCCAGTAGTTGGGGACAGGCCATAACCGGGGAGCTGTTTTTT
CDR3aa: CASSWGQAITGELFF

d_gene: -
len: 13
v_gene: TRBV10-3
j_gene: TRBJ1-2
abundance: once
CDR3nt: TGTGCCATCAGTGAGTGGGCAGGGGAAGGCTACACCTTC
CDR3aa: CAISEWAGEGYTF

d_gene: TRBD1
len: 16
v_gene: TRBV2
j_gene: TRBJ1-2
abundance: -
CDR3nt: TGTGCCAGCAGTGAGAAGGCCGGGACAGGAAAATATGGCTACACCTTC
CDR3aa: CASSEKAGTGKYGYTF